This TCR beta chain was sequenced in a study of cytomegalovirus exposure and HLA in healthy donors. Background on the study: Among the approximately 400 genotyped donors, approximately 80% were placed in the Caucasian-associated ancestry cluster.

General study results and limits: Most TCRs appeared rarely, but some public TCRs recurred in many donors. A missense variant in DCLRE1C was later tied to TCR beta V- and J-gene trimming.

PCR involved 60 Vbeta and 13 Jbeta primers. Clones were read by immunoSEQ multiplex PCR, and TCRdb kept only the in-frame ones, dropping some. The top ten clones hold about 3% of a sample with roughly 200,000 clones, over 70% of them seen once. In the case of this clone: The antigen remains unidentified.

The germline V and J ends were trimmed by 0 bases and 6 bases, with 6 bases remaining between them. CDR1 GTSNPN and CDR2 SVGIG come from the germline V gene (reference sequence). This CDR3 has 12 amino acids. The sample consisted of PBMCs. The receptor comes from a male donor in good health and CMV-seronegative. The rearrangement joins TRBV30 to TRBJ1-5; the D is unclear. In DNA form, the CDR3 reads TGTGCCTGGAGTGTACCCGGTCAGCCCCAGCATTTT. The encoded protein is CAWSVPGQPQHF.